The T cell receptor beta chain described here comes from a study of ipilimumab plus nivolumab after autologous stem cell transplantation. Study overall: A median of roughly 8 nivolumab and 5 ipilimumab doses were given. DLBCL patients had primary refractory or relapsed disease.

CDR3 length equals 13 residues. V lost 5 bases and J 8 bases, leaving 15 bases between the germline ends. Per germline, CDR1 SGHNT and CDR2 YENEEA. Clones were read by immunoSEQ multiplex PCR, and TCRdb kept only the in-frame ones, dropping some. This sample has fewer than 25,000 clones, with approximately 73% found just once. The chain links TRBV11-3 to TRBJ1-2, with a possible D match to TRBD1 (6 bases). The sequence was collected from a male donor with diffuse large B-cell lymphoma. The material sequenced was PBMCs, taken in a trial of ipilimumab plus nivolumab as post-transplant consolidation. CDR3 coding DNA: TGTGCCAGCAGCACCCCAAACAGGGAGGGCTACACCTTC. It yields the protein CASSTPNREGYTF.